This T cell receptor (beta chain) was retrieved from a study of human T cells and chemical hapten exposure. This clonotype has just a few counts. Its antigen is as yet unknown. V was shortened by 1 base and J by 3 bases, with 6 bases between the two germline ends. This CDR3 contains 13 residues. TCRdb reanalysed the RACE reads using MiXCR and keeps one entry per CDR3 protein. This sample carries about 49,000 distinct CDR3 sequences, about 9% of them seen once, and the ten largest clones take roughly 4.1%. Time point specified: patch test 1, 2 weeks after DPC sensitization. Treatment: therapeutic diphenylcyclopropenone sensitization with weekly scalp DPC. Overall study findings and caveats: No change in TCRs above 1 in 1000 frequency was produced by DPC sensitization.

This receptor was taken from a woman aged 45-65 years with alopecia areata. Some clones in this sample may be carry-over from other donors' samples. The specimen comprised whole blood, sampled in connection with sensitization to the hapten diphenylcyclopropenone (DPC). This chain links TRBV12-3 or TRBV12-4 with TRBJ1-1; D not resolved. The CDR3 region has the DNA TGTGCCAGCAGTTTAGTCAGAGACACTGAAGCTTTCTTT. It translates to CASSLVRDTEAFF.